This T cell receptor beta chain was found in a study of breast tumors, draining lymph nodes, adjacent tissues. TCRdb reanalysed the multiplex PCR reads using MiXCR and keeps one entry per CDR3 protein. Here the sample spans about 100,000 distinct CDR3 sequences, 21% being singletons. This clonotype occurred many times. Its antigen remains unknown. Axillary draining lymph nodes of breast cancer patients supplied the node samples. CDR1 is SQVTM and CDR2 is ANQGSEA in the germline V gene. The CDR3 contains 14 residues. The V gene lost 4 bases and the J gene lost 3 bases, with 15 bases spanning the gap. Study findings and constraints: Tumors had less TCR diversity than lymph nodes, more than nontumor tissue.

Sequencing input: axillary lymph node tissue. This TCR was recovered from a female donor with breast cancer. Some clones in this sample may be carry-over from other donors' samples. The V and J genes are TRBV29-1 and TRBJ2-5; tentative D call: TRBD1 (6 bases). This chain's CDR3 is CSVAVGQIKETQYF. As DNA, the CDR3 is TGCAGCGTTGCAGTCGGACAGATTAAAGAGACCCAGTACTTC.